This T cell receptor (beta chain) is drawn from a study of T cell responses to AZD1222 COVID-19 vaccine. This CDR3 spans 18 amino acids. V was pared by 6 bases and J by 6 bases, with 28 bases between. Germline V gene sequence: CDR1 SGHNT, CDR2 YENEEA. The data were produced by immunoSEQ multiplex PCR, yet TCRdb's version contains in-frame clones alone and is incomplete. This table has 90,000 to 120,000 clones, 85% to 90% appearing once. Regarding the study as a whole: Of the AZD1222 recipients, only 5 or 6 were seropositive at baseline. Reports say nearly half of spike-specific TCRs go after unmutated variant regions.

A remark on this clone: Its antigen remains unknown.

The chain joins TRBV11-3 to TRBJ2-3, with D maybe TRBD2 (5 bases). This clonotype was obtained from an adult in good health. Sequenced here: peripheral blood, sampled on day 0 of AZD1222 vaccination. The CDR3 is CASSYLGIPSDLQDTQYF. As DNA, the CDR3 is TGTGCCAGCAGTTACCTCGGGATTCCTTCGGACCTTCAGGATACGCAGTATTTT.